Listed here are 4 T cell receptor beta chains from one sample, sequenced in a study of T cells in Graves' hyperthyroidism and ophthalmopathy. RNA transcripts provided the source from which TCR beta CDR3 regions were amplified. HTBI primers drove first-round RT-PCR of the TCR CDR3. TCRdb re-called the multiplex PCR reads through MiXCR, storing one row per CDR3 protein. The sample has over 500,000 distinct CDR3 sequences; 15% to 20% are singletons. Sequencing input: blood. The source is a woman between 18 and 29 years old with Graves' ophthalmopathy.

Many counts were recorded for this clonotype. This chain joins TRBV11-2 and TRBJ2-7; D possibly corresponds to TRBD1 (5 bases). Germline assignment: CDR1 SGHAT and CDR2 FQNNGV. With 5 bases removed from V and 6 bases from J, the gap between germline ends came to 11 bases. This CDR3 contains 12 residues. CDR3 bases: TGTGCCAGCAGCCGAGACAGATCCGAGCAGTACTTC. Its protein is CASSRDRSEQYF. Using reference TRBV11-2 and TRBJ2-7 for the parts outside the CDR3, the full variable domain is EAGVAQSPRYKIIEKRQSVAFWCNPISGHATLYWYQQILGQGPKLLIQFQNNGVVDDSQLPKDRFSAERLKGVDSTLKIQPAKLEDSAVYLCASSRDRSEQYFGPGTRLTVT.

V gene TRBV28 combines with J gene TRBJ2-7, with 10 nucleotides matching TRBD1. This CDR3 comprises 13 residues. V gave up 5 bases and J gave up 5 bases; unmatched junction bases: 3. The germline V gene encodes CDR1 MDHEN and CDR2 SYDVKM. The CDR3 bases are TGTGCCAGCAGTGGACAGGGGGGCGACGAGCAGTACTTC. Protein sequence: CASSGQGGDEQYF.

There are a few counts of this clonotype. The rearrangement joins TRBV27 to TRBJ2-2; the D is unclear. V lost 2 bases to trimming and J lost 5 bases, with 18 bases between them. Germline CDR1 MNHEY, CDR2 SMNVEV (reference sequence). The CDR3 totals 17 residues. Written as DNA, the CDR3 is TGTGCCAGCAGTTTAATTTATGGACGACGAAGGACCGGGGAGCTGTTTTTT. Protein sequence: CASSLIYGRRRTGELFF.

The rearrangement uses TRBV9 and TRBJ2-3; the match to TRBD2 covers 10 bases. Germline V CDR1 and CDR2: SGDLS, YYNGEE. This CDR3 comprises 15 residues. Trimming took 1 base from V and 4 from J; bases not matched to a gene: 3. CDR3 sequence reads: CASSVSGRAPDTQYF. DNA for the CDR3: TGTGCCAGCAGCGTAAGCGGGAGGGCCCCAGATACGCAGTATTTT.